The 13 T cell receptor beta chains reported below all come from one sample, sequenced in a study. TCRdb fed the RT-PCR reads into MiXCR, producing one record per CDR3 protein. Among about 680,000 distinct CDR3 sequences listed, approximately 14% were seen once. Sequencing was done on a sample of memory CD4+ T cells from blood. All receptors come from a female donor in good health, serving as a healthy control.

In its sample, this clonotype was seen many times. The J gene is TRBJ2-2, the V gene TRBV11-2; D gene uncertain. This CDR3 is 13 amino acids long. V was clipped by 5 bases and J by 7 bases, with 11 bases between them. CDR1 is SGHAT, CDR2 FQNNGV, per germline. CDR3 in amino acids: CASSPTVGGELFF. In DNA form, the CDR3 reads TGTGCCAGCAGCCCTACTGTTGGCGGGGAGCTGTTTTTT.

This chain joins TRBV20-1 and TRBJ2-2; D remains ambiguous. This CDR3 is built from 14 residues. The germline gives CDR1 DFQATT, CDR2 SNEGSKA (reference sequence). The DNA of the CDR3 is TGCAGCACCTTCGCGGATACGAACACCGGGGAGCTGTTTTTT. It is translated as CSTFADTNTGELFF.

There are a few counts of this clonotype. The rearrangement uses TRBV9 and TRBJ2-2; D is ambiguous. Germline CDR1 reads SGDLS; CDR2 reads YYNGEE. Trimming removed 3 bases at V and 3 bases at J, with 6 bases between. The CDR3 length is 13 residues. In nucleotides, the CDR3 is TGTGCCAGCAGCGGACCGGACACCGGGGAGCTGTTTTTT. Encoded protein: CASSGPDTGELFF.

This clonotype was recorded at least ten times. This rearrangement joins TRBV20-1 to TRBJ2-2; tentative D call: TRBD1 (5 bases). The CDR3 is 14 residues long. Germline CDR1 and CDR2: DFQATT and SNEGSKA (reference sequence). V lost 2 bases to trimming and J lost 1 base, with 8 bases between them. The CDR3 bases are TGCAGTGCTAGATGGCAGGGGAACACCGGGGAGCTGTTTTTT. It yields the protein CSARWQGNTGELFF.

This clonotype was detected many times. The chain links TRBV20-1 to TRBJ2-3, with D tentatively TRBD1 (6 bases). This CDR3 spans 16 amino acids. CDR1 is DFQATT and CDR2 is SNEGSKA in the germline V gene (reference sequence). With 0 bases removed from V and 2 bases from J, the gap between germline ends came to 15 bases. The CDR3 coding sequence is TGCAGTGCTAGAGATCTCGTAAGGACAGCCACAGATACGCAGTATTTT. This encodes CSARDLVRTATDTQYF.

The chain is built from TRBV28 and TRBJ2-5; D may be TRBD1 or TRBD2 (5 bases each). The CDR3 is 18 amino acids. CDR1 and CDR2 (germline): MDHEN, SYDVKM. Trimming pared 4 bases from V and 0 bases from J, leaving 21 bases between. The CDR3 sequence is CASSSPPGKGKYQETQYF. The CDR3 DNA is TGTGCCAGCAGTTCCCCCCCGGGGAAGGGGAAATACCAAGAGACCCAGTACTTC. Supplemented by reference TRBV28 and TRBJ2-5, the full variable domain reads DVKVTQSSRYLVKRTGEKVFLECVQDMDHENMFWYRQDPGLGLRLIYFSYDVKMKEKGDIPEGYSVSREKKERFSLILESASTNQTSMYLCASSSPPGKGKYQETQYFGPGTRLLVL.

This clonotype appeared a few times. The chain carries TRBV4-2 and TRBJ1-5; weak D call: TRBD1 (5 bases). The V gene's germline CDR1 is LGHNA and CDR2 YNFKEQ. Trimming pared 0 bases from V and 7 bases from J, leaving 13 bases between. This CDR3 contains 15 residues. This chain's CDR3 is CASSQDGQGYQPQHF. CDR3 in DNA: TGTGCCAGCAGCCAAGATGGGCAGGGCTACCAGCCCCAGCATTTT.

This clonotype has more than one count but fewer than ten. The chain uses TRBV30 and TRBJ2-2; 8 bases agree with TRBD2. Germline trimming cut 2 bases from V and 6 bases from J; bases unmatched to any gene: 5. CDR1 and CDR2 from the germline V gene are GTSNPN and SVGIG (reference sequence). The CDR3 contains 14 residues. CDR3 sequence (DNA): TGTGCCTGGAGTACCGGGGGGGAGGCCGGGGAGCTGTTTTTT. Translating it yields CAWSTGGEAGELFF.

This clonotype was detected only a few times. J is TRBJ2-3 and V is TRBV24-1, with 8 bases lining up with TRBD1. Germline trimming cut 3 bases from V and 3 bases from J; bases unmatched to any gene: 4. From germline, CDR1 is KGHDR and CDR2 SFDVKD. The CDR3 is 15 residues long. This CDR3 reads CATSDTGQGTDTQYF. For the CDR3, the DNA is TGTGCCACCAGTGATACCGGACAGGGAACAGATACGCAGTATTTT.

The CDR3: CASSYSSGGGETQYF. CDR3 nucleotide sequence: TGTGCCAGCAGTTACAGCAGCGGGGGGGGTGAGACCCAGTACTTC. The rearrangement uses TRBV6-2 or TRBV6-3 and TRBJ2-5; 10 bases map to TRBD2. Germline V lookup: CDR1 MNHEY, CDR2 SVGEGT. CDR3 size: 15 residues. The V and J ends lost 2 bases and 5 bases, in that order; junction bases with no gene match: 5.

The table lists this clonotype with a few counts. The genes are TRBV4-2 and TRBJ2-7; 7 bases fit TRBD1. This CDR3 region has 13 residues. V trimming: 6 bases; J trimming: 5 bases; junction bases outside the gene matches: 7. CDR1 and CDR2 (germline): LGHNA, YNFKEQ. Written as DNA, the CDR3 is TGTGCCAGCAGTGTAGACAGGGTGAACGAGCAGTACTTC. This codes for CASSVDRVNEQYF.

This clonotype was detected only a few times. J is TRBJ2-1 and V is TRBV6-6, with a possible D match to TRBD1 (6 bases). Germline CDR1 MNHNY, CDR2 SVGAGI (reference sequence). The CDR3 spans 13 residues. With 10 bases removed from V and 5 bases from J, the gap between germline ends came to 15 bases. CDR3 loop: CATGVGTHNEQFF. CDR3 coding DNA: TGTGCCACCGGGGTAGGGACACACAATGAGCAGTTCTTC.

The sample holds a few counts of this clonotype. The chain links TRBV7-8 to TRBJ2-5, with D unresolved. The CDR3 is made up of 12 amino acids. The V end was cut by 5 bases, the J end by 7 bases, with 11 bases between. Germline CDR1 reads SGHVS; CDR2 reads FQNEAQ. CDR3 sequence reads: CASSPVVGTQYF. In nucleotides, the CDR3 is TGTGCCAGCAGCCCGGTGGTGGGGACCCAGTACTTC.